The rows below give T cell receptor beta chains drawn from one sample of a study of T cell responses to AZD1222 COVID-19 vaccine. Using immunoSEQ multiplex PCR, the repertoire was profiled, and TCRdb retains in-frame clones only, with some absent. The sample has 130,000 to 150,000 clones; 88% are singletons. The input for sequencing was peripheral blood, taken on day 0 of AZD1222 vaccination. The receptor set was obtained from an adult in good health. Both conserved end residues are part of each CDR3. Fields, in order: V gene, D gene, J gene, clone size, CDR3 protein, CDR3 DNA. A D gene is named only where the DNA matches it firmly. Size values are once, few and many counts, or a class for expanded clones, and some rows have none.

TRBV28	NA	TRBJ1-2	NA	CASSLGRVRGYTF	TGTGCCAGCAGTTTAGGCAGGGTCCGTGGCTACACCTTC
TRBV9	NA	TRBJ2-3	NA	CASSVNVRTDTQYF	TGTGCCAGCAGCGTAAACGTTCGCACAGATACGCAGTATTTT
TRBV5-4	NA	TRBJ2-1	NA	CASSTAGPLANEQFF	TGTGCCAGCAGCACGGCCGGGCCCCTGGCGAATGAGCAGTTCTTC
TRBV28	TRBD2	TRBJ2-3	NA	CASSPGGQTDTQYF	TGTGCCAGCAGTCCGGGGGGGCAGACAGATACGCAGTATTTT
TRBV6-5	TRBD1	TRBJ1-2	once	CASSYSGTGGYGYTF	TGTGCCAGCAGTTACTCGGGGACAGGTGGTTATGGCTACACCTTC
TRBV6-2/TRBV6-3	NA	TRBJ1-5	NA	CASSYLGVGQPQHF	TGTGCCAGCAGTTACTTGGGGGTGGGACAGCCCCAGCATTTT
TRBV9	NA	TRBJ1-2	NA	CASSVGRRGDGYTF	TGTGCCAGCAGCGTGGGCAGGAGGGGGGATGGCTACACCTTC
TRBV5-6	NA	TRBJ1-2	once	CASSFGGRGNYGYTF	TGTGCCAGCAGCTTTGGAGGTCGCGGGAACTATGGCTACACCTTC
TRBV5-6	TRBD1	TRBJ2-6	NA	CASSLKGTGGRSGANVLTF	TGTGCCAGCAGCTTGAAGGGGACAGGGGGAAGATCTGGGGCCAACGTCCTGACTTTC
TRBV29-1	NA	TRBJ2-3	NA	CSVEQGEGTDTQYF	TGCAGCGTTGAACAGGGAGAAGGCACAGATACGCAGTATTTT
TRBV6-5	NA	TRBJ1-6	NA	CASSYSLSMINSPLHF	TGTGCCAGCAGTTACTCGTTATCCATGATTAATTCACCCCTCCACTTT
TRBV27	NA	TRBJ1-5	NA	CASSFRRGNQPQHF	TGTGCCAGCAGTTTTCGGCGAGGCAATCAGCCCCAGCATTTT
TRBV4-1	NA	TRBJ1-2	NA	CASSQEEGVYGYTF	TGCGCCAGCAGCCAAGAGGAAGGGGTGTATGGCTACACCTTC
TRBV7-3	TRBD1	TRBJ2-7	NA	CASSPGTAPSYEQYF	TGTGCCAGCAGCCCAGGGACAGCCCCCTCCTACGAGCAGTACTTC
TRBV5-6	NA	TRBJ1-6	NA	CASSFWGGGNSPLHF	TGTGCCAGCAGCTTCTGGGGTGGAGGTAATTCACCCCTCCACTTT
TRBV19	NA	TRBJ1-1	NA	CASTPIGMNTEAFF	TGTGCCAGTACCCCAATAGGGATGAACACTGAAGCTTTCTTT
TRBV19	NA	TRBJ1-1	once	CASNPSGRPAFF	TGTGCCAGCAACCCCTCCGGACGGCCAGCTTTCTTT
TRBV6-5	TRBD1	TRBJ1-5	NA	CASSPDRGNQPQHF	TGTGCCAGCAGTCCTGACAGGGGAAATCAGCCCCAGCATTTT
TRBV6-4	NA	TRBJ1-4	NA	CASSDSDQVGATNEKLFF	TGTGCCAGCAGTGACTCTGATCAAGTGGGAGCAACTAATGAAAAACTGTTTTTT
TRBV28	TRBD1	TRBJ2-1	once	CASRLTGTNEQFF	TGTGCCAGCAGGTTGACAGGGACCAATGAGCAGTTCTTC
TRBV10-3	NA	TRBJ1-3	NA	CAISEPGYASGNTIYF	TGTGCCATCAGTGAGCCCGGATACGCCTCTGGAAACACCATATATTTT
TRBV2	NA	TRBJ1-4	NA	CASSEYGAGGEKLFF	TGTGCCAGCAGTGAATATGGGGCAGGAGGAGAAAAACTGTTTTTT
TRBV21-1	NA	TRBJ2-1	NA	CASSKGKRDEQFF	TGTGCCAGCAGCAAAGGGAAAAGGGATGAGCAGTTCTTC
TRBV21-1	NA	TRBJ2-3	few	CASSKLKSVDRDEVSWTQYF	TGTGCCAGCAGCAAACTTAAAAGCGTAGACAGGGACGAGGTTTCCTGGACGCAGTATTTT
TRBV18	NA	TRBJ2-5	NA	CASSPPGEQETQYF	TGTGCCAGCTCACCACCGGGGGAGCAAGAGACCCAGTACTTC
TRBV19	NA	TRBJ1-5	NA	CASSISREQPQHF	TGTGCCAGTAGTATATCGAGGGAACAGCCCCAGCATTTT
TRBV18	NA	TRBJ2-2	NA	CASSPMDGRTGELFF	TGTGCCAGCTCACCTATGGACGGCCGCACCGGGGAGCTGTTTTTT
TRBV7-9	TRBD1	TRBJ2-3	NA	CASSLAGTGTDTQYF	TGTGCCAGCAGCTTAGCCGGGACAGGCACAGATACGCAGTATTTT
TRBV7-3	NA	TRBJ2-2	NA	CASSLNPAGNTGELFF	TGTGCCAGCAGCTTAAATCCCGCGGGGAACACCGGGGAGCTGTTTTTT
TRBV12-3/TRBV12-4	NA	TRBJ1-6	NA	CASSLIGNSPLHF	TGTGCCAGCAGTTTAATCGGGAATTCACCCCTCCACTTT
TRBV10-1	TRBD1	TRBJ1-2	NA	CASSESTGPEANYGYTF	TGCGCCAGCAGTGAGTCGACAGGGCCGGAAGCTAACTATGGCTACACCTTC
TRBV7-7	NA	TRBJ1-1	NA	CASSEGVNAEAFF	TGTGCTAGCAGCGAAGGGGTTAATGCTGAAGCTTTCTTT
TRBV7-9	NA	TRBJ1-6	NA	CASSRIDSSPLHF	TGTGCCAGCAGTCGTATTGACAGTTCACCCCTCCACTTT
TRBV28	NA	TRBJ1-2	NA	CASSLTAHDGYTF	TGTGCCAGCAGTCTAACCGCCCATGATGGCTACACCTTC
TRBV18	NA	TRBJ1-4	NA	CASGDRSNEKLFF	TGTGCATCTGGAGACAGGTCTAATGAAAAACTGTTTTTT
TRBV7-9	NA	TRBJ2-1	NA	CASSFRGQGSGEQFF	TGTGCCAGCAGCTTCCGGGGTCAAGGTTCGGGTGAGCAGTTCTTC
TRBV6-2/TRBV6-3	TRBD1	TRBJ1-5	medium-sized	CASSWTGNQPQHF	TGTGCCAGCAGTTGGACAGGGAATCAGCCCCAGCATTTT